Presented here are 14 T cell receptor beta chains from one specimen sequenced in a study of control samples from healthy donors and cancer patients. Libraries were prepared by immunoSEQ multiplex PCR; TCRdb keeps only in-frame clonotypes and omits some of them. The sample records roughly 49,000 clones, approximately 94% being singletons. What was sequenced was PBMCs. Receptors were obtained from a man younger than 45 with colorectal cancer.

The V gene is TRBV13, the J gene TRBJ1-1, with D possibly being TRBD1 (6 bases). Germline values: CDR1 PRHDT, CDR2 FYEKMQ (reference sequence). The V and J ends lost 5 bases and 5 bases respectively, with 21 bases between them. The CDR3 length is 16 residues. CDR3 region: CASSPRAGGGGTEAFF. The DNA for the CDR3 is TGTGCCAGCAGCCCCCGGGCCGGAGGGGGAGGTACTGAAGCTTTCTTT. The full variable domain, in which reference TRBV13 and TRBJ1-1 provide the parts outside the CDR3, is AAGVIQSPRHLIKEKRETATLKCYPIPRHDTVYWYQQGPGQDPQFLISFYEKMQSDKGSIPDRFSAQQFSDYHSELNMSSLELGDSALYFCASSPRAGGGGTEAFFGQGTRLTVV.

The chain combines TRBV5-4 with TRBJ2-7; TRBD2 matches 14 bases. In germline, CDR1 is SGHNT, CDR2 YYREEE (reference sequence). The CDR3 length is 16 residues. V was clipped by 2 bases and J by 5 bases; unmatched bases: 6. The CDR3 nucleotides are TGTGCCAGCAGCTTTCCGGGACTAGCGGGGGACAACGAGCAGTACTTC. Amino acid sequence: CASSFPGLAGDNEQYF.

J is TRBJ2-2 and V is TRBV19; possible D gene TRBD2, 6 bases. The CDR3 spans 15 residues. Trimming cost V 3 bases and J 4 bases, with 12 bases left between them. CDR1 and CDR2 from the germline V gene are LNHDA and SQIVND (reference sequence). CDR3: CASSMVRGLTGELFF. The CDR3 DNA is TGTGCCAGTAGTATGGTGAGGGGACTCACCGGGGAGCTGTTTTTT.

V gene TRBV6-1 combines with J gene TRBJ2-6; unclear D gene. Germline CDR1 is MNHNS and CDR2 is SASEGT. The CDR3 sequence is 15 residues long. The ends were cut back, 2 bases at V and 8 bases at J, with 13 bases in the middle. CDR3 sequence reads: CASSERHEVSNVLTF. In nucleotides, the CDR3 is TGTGCCAGCAGTGAACGACATGAAGTCTCCAACGTCCTGACTTTC.

CDR3 coding DNA: TGTGCCAGCACCCCCAGAGGGGTAGCGGGGGCCAACGTCCTGACTTTC. This gives the protein CASTPRGVAGANVLTF. The rearrangement joins TRBV28 to TRBJ2-6; perhaps D is TRBD1 or TRBD2 (5 bases each). Germline V lookup: CDR1 MDHEN, CDR2 SYDVKM. V shed 7 bases and J shed 4 bases, with 17 bases lying between them. The CDR3 is 16 amino acids.

The rearrangement links TRBV6-5 to TRBJ1-2; maybe TRBD1 (6 bases). Trimming left V 3 bases short and J 2 bases short, with 16 bases between. CDR3 size: 16 residues. Germline values: CDR1 MNHEY, CDR2 SVGAGI. The CDR3 protein is CASSYKGTGLNYGYTF. The CDR3 nucleotides read TGTGCCAGCAGTTATAAGGGTACAGGGCTCAACTATGGCTACACCTTC.

V gene TRBV4-1 combines with J gene TRBJ1-6; 7 bases fit TRBD1. Germline trimming cut 5 bases from V and 10 bases from J; bases unmatched to any gene: 8. The length of the CDR3 is 14 residues. Germline V lookup: CDR1 MGHRA, CDR2 YSYEKL. CDR3 coding DNA: TGCGCCAGCAGCTTCGGGACAGCCTTCTCACCCCTCCACTTT. Translation gives CASSFGTAFSPLHF.

This sequence joins TRBV5-1 and TRBJ1-3; D not resolved. Trimming took off 0 bases at V and 0 bases at J, with 10 bases between the two ends. The germline V gene has CDR1 SGHRS and CDR2 YFSETQ. The CDR3 runs to 16 residues. DNA for the CDR3: TGCGCCAGCAGCTTGGAGCAGGTCCCCTCTGGAAACACCATATATTTT. It specifies CASSLEQVPSGNTIYF.

The V and J genes are TRBV20-1 and TRBJ2-7; unclear D gene. Trimming took 5 bases from V and 3 from J, leaving 5 bases between them. CDR3 size: 10 residues. The germline CDR1 and CDR2 sequences are DFQATT and SNEGSKA (reference sequence). The CDR3: CSALGYEQYF. CDR3 in DNA: TGCAGTGCTTTGGGCTACGAGCAGTACTTC.

V and J are TRBV30 and TRBJ2-2; a possible D gene is TRBD1 (5 bases). CDR3 length: 15 amino acids. The V gene's germline CDR1 is GTSNPN and CDR2 SVGIG (reference sequence). The V gene lost 2 bases and the J gene lost 2 bases, with 12 bases spanning the gap. CDR3 DNA sequence: TGTGCCTGGAGTAGGGGAAATGCAAACACCGGGGAGCTGTTTTTT. It yields the protein CAWSRGNANTGELFF.

The J gene is TRBJ2-3, the V gene TRBV4-3, with 9 bases matching TRBD2. CDR3 size: 14 residues. J lost 3 bases, V lost 4 bases, and 2 bases had no gene match. Germline V CDR1 and CDR2: LGHNA, YSLEER. CDR3 bases: TGCGCCAGCAGCCTAGCGGGGGCGACAGATACGCAGTATTTT. Residues: CASSLAGATDTQYF.

This clone was counted once. The rearrangement uses TRBV2 and TRBJ1-2; no clear D. This CDR3 has 15 amino acids. Germline V lookup: CDR1 SNHLY, CDR2 FYNNEI. Trimming shortened V by 3 bases and J by 4 bases, and 15 bases separated the two germline ends. The DNA for the CDR3 is TGTGCCAGCAGTGAGGCAACCAGCCCAGTCTATGGCTACACCTTC. This translates into CASSEATSPVYGYTF.

V gene TRBV12-3 or TRBV12-4 combines with J gene TRBJ2-7; D uncertain. The length of the CDR3 is 11 residues. The V end lost 5 bases, the J end lost 6 bases, and 8 bases lay between the germline ends. This CDR3 reads CASSLGIEQYF. CDR3 DNA: TGTGCCAGCAGTCTAGGTATCGAGCAGTACTTC.

The V gene is TRBV7-2, the J gene TRBJ1-1; no definite D call. Per the germline V gene, CDR1 is SGHTA and CDR2 is FQGNSA. The CDR3 runs 16 residues. Trimming shortened V by 4 bases and J by 6 bases, and 21 bases separated the two germline ends. This CDR3 reads CASSSGPGEASPEAFF. CDR3 coding DNA: TGTGCCAGCAGCTCCGGTCCAGGAGAGGCGAGCCCTGAAGCTTTCTTT.